Listed below are T cell receptor beta chains from one sample, sequenced in a study of T cell changes during pregnancy in multiple sclerosis. Method: immunoSEQ multiplex PCR; TCRdb's copy keeps in-frame clones and lacks some. The table includes 30,000 to 40,000 clones, approximately 91% detected once. The sequencing here drew on CD4+ T cells from peripheral blood mononuclear cells, taken in the third trimester of pregnancy. The receptors were sampled from a female donor in good health, enrolled as a control in a pregnancy study. Both conserved end residues are part of each CDR3. The order of the fields is D gene, J gene, V gene, CDR3 protein. The D gene is left open where the match is weak.

. | TRBJ1-1 | TRBV19 | CASSIQGDTEAFF
TRBD2 | TRBJ2-2 | TRBV18 | CASSSGGTGELFF
. | TRBJ2-2 | TRBV6-1 | CASRLDRTNTGELFF
TRBD1 | TRBJ2-2 | TRBV2 | CASRQGAGELFF
TRBD1 | TRBJ2-1 | TRBV6-4 | CASSGQGMNNEQFF
. | TRBJ2-5 | TRBV5-6 | CASSLQGNYETQYF
. | TRBJ2-1 | TRBV7-3 | CASSSGPSRRDEQFF
TRBD1 | TRBJ1-1 | TRBV28 | CASSSYTGANTEAFF
TRBD2 | TRBJ2-1 | TRBV7-6 | CASSLGLADEQFF
. | TRBJ2-7 | TRBV4-2 | CASSQDFTRSEQYF
. | TRBJ1-5 | TRBV5-1 | CASRAETGNQPQHF
. | TRBJ1-1 | TRBV10-3 | CAISESGGRDTEAFF
TRBD1 | TRBJ1-3 | TRBV6-5 | CASTKLGGLRNTIYF
TRBD1 | TRBJ1-1 | TRBV27 | CASSLGTGRNTEAFF
TRBD1 | TRBJ2-7 | TRBV27 | CASSSGLQGSEQYF
TRBD1 | TRBJ2-1 | TRBV11-2 | CASSLQPGQRRRAQFF
. | TRBJ1-2 | TRBV6-6 | CASSYPEGYGYTF
. | TRBJ1-1 | TRBV5-1 | CASSSTIQGNEAFF
TRBD1 | TRBJ1-2 | TRBV28 | CASSFPDRANYGYTF
TRBD2 | TRBJ2-1 | TRBV19 | CASSTSGTSGNEQFF
TRBD1 | TRBJ1-3 | TRBV7-8 | CASSLRQGAYGNTIYF
TRBD1 | TRBJ1-2 | TRBV2 | CASLQGFFDYGYTF
TRBD2 | TRBJ2-7 | TRBV7-9 | CASSLTSGSLYEQYF
TRBD2 | TRBJ2-1 | TRBV5-4 | CASDSSGGAFNEQFF
. | TRBJ1-1 | TRBV18 | CASSPPGSTEAFF
. | TRBJ2-3 | TRBV5-6 | CASSLQISTDTQYF
. | TRBJ1-5 | TRBV29-1 | CSVGARDQPQHF
TRBD2 | TRBJ2-1 | TRBV5-1 | CASSYLGGGNEQFF
. | TRBJ1-1 | TRBV15 | CATSRPETGNTEAFF
TRBD1 | TRBJ1-2 | TRBV6-5 | CASGTGSGNGYTF
TRBD1 | TRBJ2-7 | TRBV5-6 | CASSLLGGQGDDEQYF
TRBD2 | TRBJ2-7 | TRBV10-3 | CATLLAGSYEQYF
TRBD2 | TRBJ2-3 | TRBV5-4 | CASSSISGRAQDTQYF
TRBD1 | TRBJ1-1 | TRBV6-1 | CASSDSTGGVEAFF
TRBD1 | TRBJ2-7 | TRBV5-4 | CASSGGTGSSYEQYF